This TCR beta chain was sequenced in a study of blood T cell repertoires in COVID-19 (dated by TCRdb to 2020 to 2022). Study-wide context: The collaborator samples originated in the United States, Italy and Spain and spanned the acute and convalescent phases of COVID-19. The material from the prospective study consisted of cDNA or gDNA derived from T cells, B-cell-depleted T cells, or PBMCs. Deeply sampled blood TCRbeta repertoires from subjects exposed to, actively infected with, or recovered from COVID-19 were included in the dataset. A freely available public database, intended as a resource for researchers studying the immune response to SARS-CoV-2, is where the repertoires were released. The samples were drawn from two sources: the first 160 participants of the ongoing ImmuneRACE study, and over 1,000 subjects contributed by 6 global collaborators. A de-identified subject ID, COVID-19 status, age in years and sex were almost always included in the sample metadata. Where available, HLA class I and class II types were obtained from metadata supplied by the sample provider rather than from assay-based typing.

As regards this clone: There is no known antigen for this receptor. Base qualities are not at hand, and no much larger clone is one base apart.

V is cut by 8 bases and J by 8 bases, and the space between the germline ends is 22 bases. The cysteine opens and the phenylalanine closes a CDR3 of 14 amino acids. The entry retains the CDR3 DNA only, 42 bases that are in frame from base 1. The germline V gene supplies CDR1 SNHLY and CDR2 FYNNEI. Paper-wide results and their limitations: The amount of clinical and demographic metadata varied by source and participant and was provided uncurated.

Another Seattle source contributed samples from volunteer blood donors who had recovered from COVID-19. The collaborating institutions used their own protocols to collect whole blood in K2EDTA tubes. For TCRbeta analysis, collaborators shipped samples as frozen whole blood, isolated PBMCs, or DNA extracted from either of those sample types. TCRbeta CDR3 regions were amplified from genomic DNA by means of the immunoSEQ Assay, a bias-controlled multiplex PCR. On the authors' methods: Within the assay, amplification of reference gene primers was used to estimate how many nucleated cells each sample contained. To quantify the absolute abundance of each unique TCRbeta CDR3 rearrangement, sequence reads were collapsed and filtered. For each sample, productive Simpson clonality was calculated by taking the square root of Simpson's diversity index across productive rearrangements. What TCRdb holds here is the immuneACCESS table cut down to in-frame rearrangements. Part of the clones is not present; checked against another copy, under half of the missing clones reflect an unresolved V gene, and the others are unexplained. From that table come the V and J calls and clone size; the DNA was used to work out D and trimming. In this sample the table shows roughly 120,000 clones, around nine tenths of which occur a single time. Jointly, the top ten make up 8.4% of the sample.

This TCR was sampled from a woman in her 70s who had recovered from COVID-19. Material for sequencing was peripheral blood. The rearranged chain carries TRBV2 and TRBJ2-7; a weak D assignment points to TRBD2 (5 bases agree). The CDR3 protein sequence reads: CASLSSGLSGKQYF. Read as DNA, the sequence is TGTGCCAGCCTTAGTTCCGGACTCTCCGGCAAGCAGTACTTC. When the CDR3 is completed using the reference TRBV2 and TRBJ2-7 genes on either side, the full variable domain is EPEVTQTPSHQVTQMGQEVILRCVPISNHLYFYWYRQILGQKVEFLVSFYNNEISEKSEIFDDQFSVERPDGSNFTLKIRSTKLEDSAMYFCASLSSGLSGKQYFGPGTRLTVT.